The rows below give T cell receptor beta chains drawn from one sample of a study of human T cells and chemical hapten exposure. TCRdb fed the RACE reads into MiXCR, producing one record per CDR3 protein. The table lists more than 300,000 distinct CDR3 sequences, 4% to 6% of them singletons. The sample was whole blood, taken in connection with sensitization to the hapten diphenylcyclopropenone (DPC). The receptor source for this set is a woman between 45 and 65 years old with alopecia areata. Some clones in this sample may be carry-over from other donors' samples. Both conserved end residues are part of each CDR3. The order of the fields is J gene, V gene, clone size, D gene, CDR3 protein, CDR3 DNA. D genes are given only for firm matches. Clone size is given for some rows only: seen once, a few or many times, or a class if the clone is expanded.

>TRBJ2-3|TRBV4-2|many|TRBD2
CASSPPGTSNSDTQYF
TGTGCCAGCAGCCCCCCCGGGACTAGCAACTCAGATACGCAGTATTTT
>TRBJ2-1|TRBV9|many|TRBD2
CASSVARDQLAGSNEQFF
TGTGCCAGCAGCGTAGCTCGGGATCAGCTAGCGGGGTCCAATGAGCAGTTCTTC
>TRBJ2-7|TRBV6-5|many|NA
CASMRYGSYEQYF
TGTGCCAGCATGAGGTACGGCTCCTACGAGCAGTACTTC
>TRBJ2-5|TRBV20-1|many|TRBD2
CSAVPVGGRRETQYF
TGCAGTGCTGTGCCTGTCGGGGGGAGGAGAGAGACCCAGTACTTC
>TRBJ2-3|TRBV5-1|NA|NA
CASSSRESAADTQYF
TGCGCCAGCAGTTCCCGGGAGAGTGCTGCAGATACGCAGTATTTT
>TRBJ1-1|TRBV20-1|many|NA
CSAPKAGDTEAFF
TGCAGTGCTCCCAAGGCTGGGGACACTGAAGCTTTCTTT
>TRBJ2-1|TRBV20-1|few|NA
CSARSIPSSYNEQFF
TGCAGTGCTAGATCCATCCCTAGCTCCTACAATGAGCAGTTCTTC
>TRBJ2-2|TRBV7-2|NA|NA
CASSFYAKQGEFGLAGELFF
TGTGCCAGCAGCTTTTACGCCAAGCAGGGAGAATTTGGGTTGGCCGGGGAGCTGTTTTTT
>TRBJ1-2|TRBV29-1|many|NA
CSVEEDGYYGYTF
TGCAGCGTTGAAGAGGACGGATACTATGGCTACACCTTC
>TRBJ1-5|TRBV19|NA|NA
CASSIGPSPGHRSQPQHF
TGTGCCAGTAGTATAGGCCCCTCACCGGGACACCGATCTCAGCCCCAGCATTTT
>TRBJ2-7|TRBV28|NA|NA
CASSFAGSSYEQYF
TGTGCCAGCAGTTTCGCGGGCAGCTCCTACGAGCAGTACTTC
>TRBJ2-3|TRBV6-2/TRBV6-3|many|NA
CASSYSGESDTQYF
TGTGCCAGCAGTTACTCGGGAGAGTCAGATACGCAGTATTTT
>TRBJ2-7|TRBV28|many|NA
CASTDRTKSYEQYF
TGTGCCAGCACCGACAGGACAAAGTCCTACGAGCAGTACTTC
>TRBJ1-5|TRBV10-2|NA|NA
CASSVMGNQPQHF
TGCGCCAGCAGTGTTATGGGGAATCAGCCCCAGCATTTT
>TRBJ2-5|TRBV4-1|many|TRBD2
CASSQGLARETQYF
TGCGCCAGCAGCCAAGGACTAGCCCGAGAGACCCAGTACTTC
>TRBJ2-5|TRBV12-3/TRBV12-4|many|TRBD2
CASRERGRWETQYF
TGTGCCAGCAGGGAGCGGGGTCGGTGGGAGACCCAGTACTTC